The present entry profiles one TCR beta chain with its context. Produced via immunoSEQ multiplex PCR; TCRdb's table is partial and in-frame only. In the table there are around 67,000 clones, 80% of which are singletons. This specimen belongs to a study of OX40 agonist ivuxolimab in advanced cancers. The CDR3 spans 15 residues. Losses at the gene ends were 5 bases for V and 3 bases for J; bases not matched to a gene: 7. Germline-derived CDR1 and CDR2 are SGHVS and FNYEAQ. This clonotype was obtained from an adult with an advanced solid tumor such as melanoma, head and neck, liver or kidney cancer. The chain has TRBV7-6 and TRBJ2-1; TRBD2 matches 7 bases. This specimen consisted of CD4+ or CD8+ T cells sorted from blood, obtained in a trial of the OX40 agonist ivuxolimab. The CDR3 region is CASSQWGGGYNEQFF. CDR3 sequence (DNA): TGTGCCAGCAGCCAATGGGGCGGGGGCTACAATGAGCAGTTCTTC.